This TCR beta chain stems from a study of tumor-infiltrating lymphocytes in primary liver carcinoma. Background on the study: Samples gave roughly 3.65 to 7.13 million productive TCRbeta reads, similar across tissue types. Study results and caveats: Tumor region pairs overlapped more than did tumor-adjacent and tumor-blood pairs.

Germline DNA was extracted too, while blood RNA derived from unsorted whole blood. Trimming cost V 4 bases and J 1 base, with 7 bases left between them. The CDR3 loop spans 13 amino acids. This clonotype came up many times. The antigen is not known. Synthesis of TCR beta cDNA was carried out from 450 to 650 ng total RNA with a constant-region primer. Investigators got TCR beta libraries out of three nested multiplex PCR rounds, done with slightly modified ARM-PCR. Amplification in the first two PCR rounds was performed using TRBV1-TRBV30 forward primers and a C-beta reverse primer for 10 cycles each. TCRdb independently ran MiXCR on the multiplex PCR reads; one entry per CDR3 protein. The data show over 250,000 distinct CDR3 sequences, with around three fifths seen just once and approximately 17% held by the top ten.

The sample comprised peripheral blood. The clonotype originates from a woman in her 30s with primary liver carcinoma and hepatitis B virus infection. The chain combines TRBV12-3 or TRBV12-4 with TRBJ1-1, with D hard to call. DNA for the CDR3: TGTGCCAGCAGTTCTCGGCAGAACACTGAAGCTTTCTTT. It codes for CASSSRQNTEAFF.